This record covers a single TCR beta chain. The antigen remains undetermined. Sequence at one end of the junction differs from germline and may be a read error. Ahead of thyroid surgery, no patient had received treatment of any kind. These data belong to a study of metastatic and nonmetastatic thyroid tumors. For the study at large: Thyroid patients, malignant and benign, had repertoires compared across blood and tumor or nodule tissue. General observations from the study: Within blood and tumor, benign nodules reportedly had significantly lower TCR beta diversity than malignant thyroid tumors did.

The CDR3 spans 12 residues. CDR1 and CDR2 from the germline V gene are MNHNS and SASEGT. In the study's own analysis: A papillary thyroid cancer distant-metastasis classifier was built from CDR3 differences across clinicopathological groups. TCRdb ran MiXCR on the PCR reads. These V and J calls are TCRdb output, not the study's own analysis. The table has about 20,000 clones, around a third seen once. The source of this sequence is a female donor with papillary thyroid cancer or a benign thyroid nodule (not recorded which). Some clones in this sample may be carry-over from other donors' samples. V usage is TRBV6-1 and J usage is TRBJ2-1, with TRBD1 as a possible D gene (6 bases). Sequences were obtained from blood. Here the CDR3 reads CARQDSYNEQLF. CDR3 coding DNA: TGTGCCAGACAGGACAGCTACAATGAGCAGTTATTC.